This TCR beta chain was documented in a study of immune cell composition in non-small cell lung cancer (TCRdb year 2017). In terms of the full investigation: To assign histologic subtype, which was mostly lung adenocarcinoma or squamous cell carcinoma, H&E was combined with p63, CK5, Napsin A and TTF-1 immunohistochemistry. Supplementary cohort #1, 10 lung adenocarcinoma cases, had paired tumour/lung TCR-beta sequencing and TIL populations generated to assess tumour reactivity. Adaptive Biotechnologies TCR-beta sequencing was carried out on a few dozen paired NSCLC tumour and non-adjacent lung specimens, as well as on around 24 tumour-only specimens. Several tumour specimens with TCR-beta data were rare histological subtypes and were excluded from the subtype comparisons.

Genomic DNA was extracted with the QIAamp DNA kit from frozen aliquots of unsorted single-cell suspensions. Tumour samples were surgically resected non-small cell lung cancer tissue. Tissues arrived within 2 hours after resection and were immediately processed into single-cell suspensions. Tissue was broken up mechanically, digested enzymatically with DNase I, collagenase I and hyaluronidase for roughly 28 minutes at 37 degrees C, and then filtered and RBC-lysed. A two-step multiplex PCR was used to amplify TCR-beta CDR3 regions from genomic DNA, and Illumina-compatible adaptors were added in the second step. As a commercial immunoSEQ service, TCR-beta immunosequencing was carried out on an Illumina platform. The study's processing was this. Two measures summarised the repertoires: productive clonality, and Top 10 Clones, meaning the percentage of T-cell templates coming from the ten most frequent sequences. Productive clonality had a range of 0 to 1, where 1 means a monoclonal population. Sequences comprising at least 0.1% of tumour T-cell templates but absent from matched non-adjacent lung were defined as tumour-associated clones and were identified via log10 scatter plots. Two-group comparisons used Student's t-tests, stages used ANOVA, and relationships used linear regression, analysed in GraphPad Prism7 and R. TCRdb took over this immuneACCESS table, retaining in-frame rearrangements with V and J assigned. Such tables are incomplete; in checked studies, under half of the missing clones stem from an unresolved V gene, and the remainder is unexplained. D and trimming were read from the DNA, whereas the V and J calls and clone size are those reported in that table. For this sample there are about 2,000 clones; over 60% appear just once. Roughly 14% of the sample rests with the top ten.

Reading from cysteine to phenylalanine, the CDR3 counts 13 amino acids. CDR3 DNA is the only sequence kept; it has 39 bases, read in frame from the first base. According to the germline V gene, CDR1 reads MDHEN and CDR2 reads SYDVKM. V and J are trimmed by 5 bases and 9 bases, and the gene matches miss 7 bases of the junction. General findings and caveats noted by the study authors: Tumour-associated clones >0.5% were found in nearly half of NSCLC cases, namely in more than 25% of adenocarcinomas versus 75% of squamous carcinomas. Top 10 clone scores and productive clonality were significantly higher in lung squamous cell carcinoma than in lung adenocarcinoma tumours. Smoking pack-years did not significantly correlate with tumour TCR-beta clonality. The reactivity cohort contained only 10 or so cases, and the tumour-reactive clones were not shown to have sequences in common with the dominant in vivo tumour-associated clones. Across around 10 adenocarcinoma cases, the maximal tumour-associated clone frequency showed a strong correlation with TIL tumour reactivity, but overall clonality showed no such correlation.

A word on this clone: The target of this receptor is not known. Per-base quality was not reported, and no clone a single base away is much larger than it.

Material: lung tumor tissue. The sequence was obtained from a human donor with non-small cell lung cancer. The chain is assembled from TRBV28 and TRBJ1-2; 9 central bases correspond to TRBD1. Read as DNA, the sequence is TGTGCCAGCAGTGCCGGGACAGGGTTGAGCTACACCTTC. Translation gives CASSAGTGLSYTF.